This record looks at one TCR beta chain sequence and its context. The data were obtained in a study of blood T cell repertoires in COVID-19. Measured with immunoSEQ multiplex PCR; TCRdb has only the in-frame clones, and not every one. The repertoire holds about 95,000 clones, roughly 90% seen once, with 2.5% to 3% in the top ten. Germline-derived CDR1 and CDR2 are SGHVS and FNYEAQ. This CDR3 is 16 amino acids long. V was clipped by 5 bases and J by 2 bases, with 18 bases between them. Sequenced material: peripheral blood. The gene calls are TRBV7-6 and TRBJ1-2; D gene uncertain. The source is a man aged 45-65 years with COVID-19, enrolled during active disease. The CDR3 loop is CASSPGRDYFNYGYTF. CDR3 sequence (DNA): TGTGCCAGCAGCCCAGGCCGCGACTACTTCAACTATGGCTACACCTTC.